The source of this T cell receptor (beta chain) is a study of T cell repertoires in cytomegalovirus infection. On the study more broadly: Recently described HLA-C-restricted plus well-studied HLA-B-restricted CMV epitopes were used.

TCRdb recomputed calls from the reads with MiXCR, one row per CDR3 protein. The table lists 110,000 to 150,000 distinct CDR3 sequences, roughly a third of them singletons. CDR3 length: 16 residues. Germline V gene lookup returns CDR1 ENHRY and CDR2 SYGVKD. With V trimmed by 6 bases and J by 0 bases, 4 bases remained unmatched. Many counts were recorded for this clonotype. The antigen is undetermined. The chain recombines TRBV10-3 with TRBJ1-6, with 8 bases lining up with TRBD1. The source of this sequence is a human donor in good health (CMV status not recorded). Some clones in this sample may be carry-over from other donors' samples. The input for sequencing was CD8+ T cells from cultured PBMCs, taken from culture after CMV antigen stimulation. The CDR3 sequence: CAISMDRVSYNSPLHF. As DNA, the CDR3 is TGTGCCATCAGCATGGACAGGGTCTCCTATAATTCACCCCTCCACTTT.